This T cell receptor (beta chain) was sequenced in a study of T cells in Graves' hyperthyroidism and ophthalmopathy. On the study more broadly: It was at initial diagnosis, before any treatment, that peripheral blood was collected.

In its sample, this clonotype was seen many times. At first hyperthyroidism diagnosis, before any ophthalmopathy symptoms, the blood sample was collected. V lost 4 bases and J lost 4; bases outside the gene matches: 13. CDR1 is LGHDT and CDR2 is YNNKEL in the germline V gene (reference sequence). This CDR3 comprises 17 residues. What was amplified from RNA transcripts were TCR beta CDR3 regions. With the HTBI primer set, the TCR CDR3 went through a first round of RT-PCR. TCRdb re-called the multiplex PCR reads through MiXCR, storing one row per CDR3 protein. The table lists over 700,000 distinct CDR3 sequences, approximately 19% of them singletons.

The chain carries TRBV3-1 and TRBJ2-5; 9 nucleotides agree with TRBD1. This sequence originates from a woman in her 50s with Graves' hyperthyroidism that later progressed to Graves' ophthalmopathy. Sample: blood. The CDR3 region has the DNA TGTGCCAGCAGCCGTTCCGGGACAGGGTTCACAGGAGAGACCCAGTACTTC. Protein: CASSRSGTGFTGETQYF.